This T cell receptor beta chain was recorded in a study of CD8 T cells in Susac syndrome. Study-level points and caveats: The study conceded that its TCR sequencing and HLA analysis involved relatively few individuals.

The CDR3 has 12 amino acids. Germline V gene lookup returns CDR1 MDHEN and CDR2 SYDVKM. The germline V and J ends were trimmed by 3 bases and 5 bases, with 6 bases remaining between them. The sequenced target, TCR beta, came from blood CD8+ and CD4+ T cells. While CD8+ and CD4+ T cells were isolated negatively, TEMRA cells were enriched by FACS. Notes on this clonotype: As yet, its antigen is unknown.

RNA amounts of roughly 0.5 to 1 ug underwent reverse transcription with random hexamers. Multiplex PCR with immunoSEQ amplified the TCR beta CDR3 across 54 Vbeta and 13 Jbeta. TCRdb processed the immunoSEQ multiplex PCR reads anew with MiXCR; each CDR3 protein has one entry. The table has fewer than 150,000 distinct CDR3 sequences, under 95% seen once; the top ten hold about 0.25%. The rearrangement uses TRBV28 and TRBJ2-3; a possible D gene is TRBD1 (6 bases). Material: CD8+ T cells from PBMCs. The receptor comes from a human donor with multiple sclerosis. The CDR3 region has the DNA TGTGCCAGCAGTTTGGGACAAGATACGCAGTATTTT. Translated: CASSLGQDTQYF.